This entry concerns a single T cell receptor beta chain. Its matching antigen is unknown. Unsorted PBMC replicate PCRs used 250 to 350 ng DNA, 25,000 to 35,000 T cell genomes. TCRdb's table, derived via immunoSEQ multiplex PCR, lists solely in-frame clones and lacks some. Counted here are 470,000 or so clones, about 72% occurring once; the ten biggest clones make up about 12%. The data are from a study of shared clonotypes between healthy human individuals. This CDR3 is built from 16 residues. The trim removed 2 bases at V and 0 bases at J, leaving 5 bases unmatched. From germline, CDR1 is SGHDT and CDR2 YYEEEE. Study-wide results and caveats: The diversity represented, both genetic and in exposure history, was limited by few donors. Tissues were not sampled, only blood, and their repertoires likely differ. Sequencing depth was expected to affect clonotype sharing among donors.

This sequence originates from a woman aged 40 to 50 in good health. Some clones in this sample may be carry-over from other donors' samples. Sequencing was performed on PBMCs. The rearrangement links TRBV5-6 to TRBJ2-3; 8 bases fit TRBD2. In DNA, the CDR3 is TGTGCCAGCAGCTTTTCAGGGACTAGAAGCACAGATACGCAGTATTTT. Amino acid sequence: CASSFSGTRSTDTQYF.